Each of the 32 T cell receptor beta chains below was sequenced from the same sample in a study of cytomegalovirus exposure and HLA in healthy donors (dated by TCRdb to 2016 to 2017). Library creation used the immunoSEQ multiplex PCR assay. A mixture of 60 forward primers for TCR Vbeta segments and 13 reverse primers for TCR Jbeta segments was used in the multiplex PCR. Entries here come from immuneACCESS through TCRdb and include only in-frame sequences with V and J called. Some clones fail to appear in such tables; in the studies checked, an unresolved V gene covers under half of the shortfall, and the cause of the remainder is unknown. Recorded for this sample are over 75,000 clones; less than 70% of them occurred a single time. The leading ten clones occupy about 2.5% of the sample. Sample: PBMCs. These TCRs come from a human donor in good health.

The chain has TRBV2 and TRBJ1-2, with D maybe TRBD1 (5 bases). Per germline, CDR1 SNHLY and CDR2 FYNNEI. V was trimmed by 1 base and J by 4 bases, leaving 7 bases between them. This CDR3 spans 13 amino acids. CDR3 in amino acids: CASSEVQGYGYTF. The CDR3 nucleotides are TGTGCCAGCAGTGAAGTCCAGGGCTATGGCTACACCTTC.

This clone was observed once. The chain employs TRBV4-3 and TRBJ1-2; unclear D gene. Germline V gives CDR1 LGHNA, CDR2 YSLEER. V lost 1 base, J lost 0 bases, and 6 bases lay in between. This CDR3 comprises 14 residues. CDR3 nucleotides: TGCGCCAGCAGCCAAGCTAGGTCTAACTATGGCTACACCTTC. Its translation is CASSQARSNYGYTF.

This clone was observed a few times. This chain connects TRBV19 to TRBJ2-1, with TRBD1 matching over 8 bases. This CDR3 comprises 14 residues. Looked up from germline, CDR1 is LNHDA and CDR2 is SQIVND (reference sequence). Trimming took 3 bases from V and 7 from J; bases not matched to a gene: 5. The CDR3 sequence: CASSMRQGWNEQFF. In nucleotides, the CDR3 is TGTGCCAGTAGTATGAGACAGGGGTGGAATGAGCAGTTCTTC.

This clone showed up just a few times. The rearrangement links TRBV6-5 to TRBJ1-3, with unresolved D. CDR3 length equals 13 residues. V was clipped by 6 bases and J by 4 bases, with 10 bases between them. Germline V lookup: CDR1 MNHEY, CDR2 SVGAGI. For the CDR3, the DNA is TGTGCCAGCAGACAAAGTCCCGGAAACACCATATATTTT. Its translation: CASRQSPGNTIYF.

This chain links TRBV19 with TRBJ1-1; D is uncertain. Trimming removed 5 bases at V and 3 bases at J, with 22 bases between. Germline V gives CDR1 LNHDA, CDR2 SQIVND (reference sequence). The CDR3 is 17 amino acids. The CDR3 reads CASSRAVGRMVHTEAFF. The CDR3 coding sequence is TGTGCCAGTAGTCGCGCCGTCGGGAGGATGGTGCACACTGAAGCTTTCTTT.

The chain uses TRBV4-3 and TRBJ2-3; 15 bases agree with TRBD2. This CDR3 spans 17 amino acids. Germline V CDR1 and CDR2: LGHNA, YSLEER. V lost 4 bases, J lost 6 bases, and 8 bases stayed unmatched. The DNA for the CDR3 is TGCGCCAGCAGCCCCGGACTAGCGGGGGGGGGCCAGGATACGCAGTATTTT. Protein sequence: CASSPGLAGGGQDTQYF.

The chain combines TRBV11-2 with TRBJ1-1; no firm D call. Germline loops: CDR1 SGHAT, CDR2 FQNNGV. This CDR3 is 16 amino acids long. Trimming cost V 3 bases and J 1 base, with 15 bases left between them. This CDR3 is CASSFPGGLSNTEAFF. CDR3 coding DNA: TGTGCCAGCAGCTTCCCGGGTGGCCTATCGAACACTGAAGCTTTCTTT.

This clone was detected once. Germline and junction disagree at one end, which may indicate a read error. CDR3 nucleotides: TGCGCTAGCAGACCCGGCGGGGGTAAAGAGACCCAGTACTTC. Translated, it gives CASRPGGGKETQYF. The chain joins TRBV23-1 to TRBJ2-5; 7 bases fit TRBD2. TRBV23-1 is given ORF status, its function remaining uncertain. CDR3 length equals 14 residues.

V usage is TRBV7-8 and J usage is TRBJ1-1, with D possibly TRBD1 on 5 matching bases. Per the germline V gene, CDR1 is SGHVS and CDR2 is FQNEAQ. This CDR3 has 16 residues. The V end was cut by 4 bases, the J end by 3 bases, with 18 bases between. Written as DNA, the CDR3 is TGTGCCAGCAGCTCCAGCGTCGTCAGGGTGGACACTGAAGCTTTCTTT. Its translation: CASSSSVVRVDTEAFF.

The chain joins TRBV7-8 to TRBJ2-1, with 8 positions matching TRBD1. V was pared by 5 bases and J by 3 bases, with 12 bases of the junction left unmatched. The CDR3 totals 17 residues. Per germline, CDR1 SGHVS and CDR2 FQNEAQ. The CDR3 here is CASSPPLSRGLYNEQFF. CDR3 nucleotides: TGTGCCAGCAGCCCTCCCCTCTCCAGGGGGCTCTACAATGAGCAGTTCTTC.

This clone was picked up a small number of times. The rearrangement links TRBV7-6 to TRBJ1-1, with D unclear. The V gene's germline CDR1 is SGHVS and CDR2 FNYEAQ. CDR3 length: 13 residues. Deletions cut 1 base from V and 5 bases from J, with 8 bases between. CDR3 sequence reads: CASSLEKETEAFF. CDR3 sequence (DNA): TGTGCCAGCAGCTTAGAGAAGGAGACTGAAGCTTTCTTT.

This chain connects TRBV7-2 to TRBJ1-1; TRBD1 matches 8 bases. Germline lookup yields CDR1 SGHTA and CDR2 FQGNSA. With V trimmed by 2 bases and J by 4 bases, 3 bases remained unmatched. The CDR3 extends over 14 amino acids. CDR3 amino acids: CASSLTGGATEAFF. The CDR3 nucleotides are TGTGCCAGCAGCTTAACAGGGGGAGCCACTGAAGCTTTCTTT.

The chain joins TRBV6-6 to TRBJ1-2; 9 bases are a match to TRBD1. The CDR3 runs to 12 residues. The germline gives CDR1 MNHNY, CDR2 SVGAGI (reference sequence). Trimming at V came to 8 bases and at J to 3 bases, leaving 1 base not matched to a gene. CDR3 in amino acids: CASGQGYYGYTF. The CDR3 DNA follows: TGTGCCAGCGGACAGGGGTACTATGGCTACACCTTC.

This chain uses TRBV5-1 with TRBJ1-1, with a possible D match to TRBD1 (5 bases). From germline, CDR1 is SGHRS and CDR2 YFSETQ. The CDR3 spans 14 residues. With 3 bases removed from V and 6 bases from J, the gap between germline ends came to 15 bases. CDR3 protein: CASSWGTEEAEAFF. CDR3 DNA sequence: TGCGCCAGCAGCTGGGGGACTGAGGAGGCTGAAGCTTTCTTT. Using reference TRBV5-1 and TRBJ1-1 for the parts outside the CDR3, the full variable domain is KAGVTQTPRYLIKTRGQQVTLSCSPISGHRSVSWYQQTPGQGLQFLFEYFSETQRNKGNFPGRFSGRQFSNSRSEMNVSTLELGDSALYLCASSWGTEEAEAFFGQGTRLTVV.

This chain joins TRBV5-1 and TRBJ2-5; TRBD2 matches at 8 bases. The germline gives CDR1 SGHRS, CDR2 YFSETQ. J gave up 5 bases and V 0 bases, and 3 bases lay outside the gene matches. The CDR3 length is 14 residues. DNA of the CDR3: TGCGCCAGCAGCTTGGGGACTAGCTGGGAGACCCAGTACTTC. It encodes CASSLGTSWETQYF.

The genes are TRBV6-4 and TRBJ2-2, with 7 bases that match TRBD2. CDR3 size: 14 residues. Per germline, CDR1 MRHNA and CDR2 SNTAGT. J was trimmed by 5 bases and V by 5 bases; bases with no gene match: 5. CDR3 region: CASSQTRGTGELFF. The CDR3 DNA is TGTGCCAGCAGTCAAACGCGGGGGACCGGGGAGCTGTTTTTT.

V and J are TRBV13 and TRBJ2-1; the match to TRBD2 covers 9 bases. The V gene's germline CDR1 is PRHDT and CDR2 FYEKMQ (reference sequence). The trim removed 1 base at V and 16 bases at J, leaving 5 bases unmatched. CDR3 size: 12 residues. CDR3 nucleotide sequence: TGTGCCAGCAGCTTAGATAGGGGACTAGCATTCTTC. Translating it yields CASSLDRGLAFF.

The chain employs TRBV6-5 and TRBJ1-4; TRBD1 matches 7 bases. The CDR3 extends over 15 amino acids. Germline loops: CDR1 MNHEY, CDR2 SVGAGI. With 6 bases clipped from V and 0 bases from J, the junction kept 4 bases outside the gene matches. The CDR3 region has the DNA TGTGCCAGCAGCTCAGGGGGTGCAACTAATGAAAAACTGTTTTTT. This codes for CASSSGGATNEKLFF.

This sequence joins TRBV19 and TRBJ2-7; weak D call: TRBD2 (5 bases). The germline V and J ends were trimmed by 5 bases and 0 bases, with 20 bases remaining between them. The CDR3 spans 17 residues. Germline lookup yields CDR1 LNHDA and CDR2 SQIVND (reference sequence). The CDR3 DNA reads TGTGCCAGTAGTCCTTCCCGAGGGTACGGAATCTCCTACGAGCAGTACTTC. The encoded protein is CASSPSRGYGISYEQYF. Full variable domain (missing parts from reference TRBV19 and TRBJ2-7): DGGITQSPKYLFRKEGQNVTLSCEQNLNHDAMYWYRQDPGQGLRLIYYSQIVNDFQKGDIAEGYSVSREKKESFPLTVTSAQKNPTAFYLCASSPSRGYGISYEQYFGPGTRLTVT.

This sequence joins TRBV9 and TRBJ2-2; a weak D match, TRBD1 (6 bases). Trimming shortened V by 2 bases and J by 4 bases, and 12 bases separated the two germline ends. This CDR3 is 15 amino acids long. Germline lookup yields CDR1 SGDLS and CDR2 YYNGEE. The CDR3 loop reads CASSVGAPGTGELFF. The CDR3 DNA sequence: TGTGCCAGCAGCGTGGGGGCCCCGGGCACCGGGGAGCTGTTTTTT.

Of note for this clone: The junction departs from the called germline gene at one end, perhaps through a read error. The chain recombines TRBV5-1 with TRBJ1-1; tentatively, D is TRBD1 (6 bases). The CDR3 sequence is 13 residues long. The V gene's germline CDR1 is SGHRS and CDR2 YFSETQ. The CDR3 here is CASTLGGRGEAFF. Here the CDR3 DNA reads TGCGCCAGCACCTTGGGGGGCAGGGGTGAAGCTTTCTTT.

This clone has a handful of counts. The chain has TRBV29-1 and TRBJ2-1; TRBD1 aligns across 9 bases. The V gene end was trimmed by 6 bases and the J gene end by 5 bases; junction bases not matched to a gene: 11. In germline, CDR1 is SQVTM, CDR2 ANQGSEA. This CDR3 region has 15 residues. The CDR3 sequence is CSVLLDRGEDNEQFF. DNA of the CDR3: TGCAGCGTACTCTTGGACAGGGGAGAGGACAATGAGCAGTTCTTC.

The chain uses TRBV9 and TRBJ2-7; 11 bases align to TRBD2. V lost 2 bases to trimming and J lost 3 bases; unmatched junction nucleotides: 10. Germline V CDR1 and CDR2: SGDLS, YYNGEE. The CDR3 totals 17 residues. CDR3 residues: CASSVSSGGPASYEQYF. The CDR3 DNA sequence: TGTGCCAGCAGCGTTTCTAGCGGGGGGCCAGCGAGCTACGAGCAGTACTTC.

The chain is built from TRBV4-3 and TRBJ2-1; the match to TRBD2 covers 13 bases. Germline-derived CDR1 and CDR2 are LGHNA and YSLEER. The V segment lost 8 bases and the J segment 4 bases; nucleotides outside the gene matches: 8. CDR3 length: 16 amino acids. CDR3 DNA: TGCGCCAGCGGACGACTAGCGGGGGGCCGATACAATGAGCAGTTCTTC. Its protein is CASGRLAGGRYNEQFF.

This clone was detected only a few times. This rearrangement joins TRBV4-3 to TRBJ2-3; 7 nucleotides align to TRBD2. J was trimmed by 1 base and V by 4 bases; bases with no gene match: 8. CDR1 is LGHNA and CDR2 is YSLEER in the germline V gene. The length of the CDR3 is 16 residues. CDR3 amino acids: CASSRGGLAGTDTQYF. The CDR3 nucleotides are TGCGCCAGCAGCCGAGGCGGCCTAGCGGGCACAGATACGCAGTATTTT.

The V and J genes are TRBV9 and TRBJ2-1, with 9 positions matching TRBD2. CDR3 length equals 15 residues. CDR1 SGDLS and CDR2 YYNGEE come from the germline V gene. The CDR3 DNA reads TGTGCTACGGCAAGAGGAGCGGGGGGCCCGAATGAGCAGTTCTTC. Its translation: CATARGAGGPNEQFF. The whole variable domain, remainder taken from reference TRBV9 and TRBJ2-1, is DSGVTQTPKHLITATGQRVTLRCSPRSGDLSVYWYQQSLDQGLQFLIQYYNGEERAKGNILERFSAQQFPDLHSELNLSSLELGDSALYFCATARGAGGPNEQFFGPGTRLTVL.

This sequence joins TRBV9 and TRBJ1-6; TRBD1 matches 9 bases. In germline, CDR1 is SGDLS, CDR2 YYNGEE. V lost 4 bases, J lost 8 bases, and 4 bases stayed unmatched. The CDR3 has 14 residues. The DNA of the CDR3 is TGTGCCAGCAGCCCCGACAGGGGGGATTCACCCCTCCACTTT. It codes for CASSPDRGDSPLHF.

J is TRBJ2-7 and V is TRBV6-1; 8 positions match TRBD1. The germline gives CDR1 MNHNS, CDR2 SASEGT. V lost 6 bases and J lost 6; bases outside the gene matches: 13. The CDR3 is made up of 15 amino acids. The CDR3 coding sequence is TGTGCCAGCAGCCTTAGACAGGGGCGTATCCCCGAGCAGTACTTC. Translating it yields CASSLRQGRIPEQYF.

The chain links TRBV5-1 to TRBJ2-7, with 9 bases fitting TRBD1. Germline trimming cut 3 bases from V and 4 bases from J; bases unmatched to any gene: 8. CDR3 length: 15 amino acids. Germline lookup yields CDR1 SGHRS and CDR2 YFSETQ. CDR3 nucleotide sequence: TGCGCCAGCAGCTACATACCGGGACAGGGATACGAGCAGTACTTC. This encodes CASSYIPGQGYEQYF.

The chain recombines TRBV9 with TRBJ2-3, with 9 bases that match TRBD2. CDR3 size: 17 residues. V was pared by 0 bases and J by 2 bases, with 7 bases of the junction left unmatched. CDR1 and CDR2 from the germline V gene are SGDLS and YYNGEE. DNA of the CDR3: TGTGCCAGCAGCGTAGTGCGGAGCGGGGGGAACACAGATACGCAGTATTTT. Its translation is CASSVVRSGGNTDTQYF. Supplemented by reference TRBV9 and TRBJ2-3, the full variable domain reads DSGVTQTPKHLITATGQRVTLRCSPRSGDLSVYWYQQSLDQGLQFLIQYYNGEERAKGNILERFSAQQFPDLHSELNLSSLELGDSALYFCASSVVRSGGNTDTQYFGPGTRLTVL.

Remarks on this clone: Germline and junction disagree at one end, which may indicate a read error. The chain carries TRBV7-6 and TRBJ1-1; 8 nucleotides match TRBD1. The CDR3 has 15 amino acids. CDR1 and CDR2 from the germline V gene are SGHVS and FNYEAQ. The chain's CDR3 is CASTLSGGRSTEAFF. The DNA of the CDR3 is TGTGCCAGCACCTTATCAGGGGGCAGGAGCACTGAAGCTTTCTTT.

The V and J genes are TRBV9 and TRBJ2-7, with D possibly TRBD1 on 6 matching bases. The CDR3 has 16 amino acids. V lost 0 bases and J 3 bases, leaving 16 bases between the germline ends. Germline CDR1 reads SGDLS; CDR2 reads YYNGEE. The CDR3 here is CASSVGAGAPIYEQYF. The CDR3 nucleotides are TGTGCCAGCAGCGTAGGGGCAGGGGCACCCATCTACGAGCAGTACTTC.